Below, 30 T cell receptor beta chains from the same sample are listed, as sequenced in a study of CD8 T cells in ankylosing spondylitis. TCRdb reprocessed the 5' RACE reads via MiXCR and lists one record per CDR3 protein. The sample has some 240,000 distinct CDR3 sequences; about 24% are singletons. Sequenced material: blood, either unsorted or a sorted T cell fraction (not recorded which). The origin of the receptors is a male donor with ankylosing spondylitis or in good health (not recorded which).

This clonotype was picked up many times. This chain joins TRBV12-3 or TRBV12-4 and TRBJ1-5, with D possibly being TRBD1 (6 bases). V lost 2 bases to trimming and J lost 3 bases, with 11 bases between them. The CDR3 loop spans 15 amino acids. The CDR3 loop reads CASSLSGADNQPQHF. CDR3 DNA: TGTGCCAGCAGTTTATCGGGGGCCGACAATCAGCCCCAGCATTTT.

The count of this clonotype is one. This chain connects TRBV19 to TRBJ1-2; D perhaps matches TRBD1 (5 bases). Germline-derived CDR1 and CDR2 are LNHDA and SQIVND (reference sequence). V was trimmed by 3 bases and J by 8 bases, leaving 16 bases between them. This CDR3 has 14 amino acids. The CDR3 nucleotides read TGTGCCAGTAGTATGCCCGGGACTTCGACGGGCTACACCTTC. Protein product: CASSMPGTSTGYTF.

The gene calls are TRBV7-2 and TRBJ2-7, with 10 bases matching TRBD1. The CDR3 spans 18 residues. Germline V gene sequence: CDR1 SGHTA, CDR2 FQGNSA. J gave up 2 bases and V 2 bases, and 12 bases lay outside the gene matches. CDR3: CASSLRTGGRKFTYEQYF. The DNA for the CDR3 is TGTGCCAGCAGCTTAAGGACAGGGGGACGAAAATTTACCTACGAGCAGTACTTC.

The V and J genes are TRBV5-1 and TRBJ2-5; 9 nucleotides line up with TRBD2. CDR3 length: 16 residues. The V gene's germline CDR1 is SGHRS and CDR2 YFSETQ. V shed 6 bases, J shed 5 bases, and the junction held 14 bases outside the gene matches. The CDR3 bases are TGCGCCAGCAACAGTCGAGAGACTAGCGGAGAGGAGACCCAGTACTTC. Its translation: CASNSRETSGEETQYF.

This clonotype was observed a handful of times. The V and J genes are TRBV25-1 and TRBJ2-7; weak D call: TRBD1 (5 bases). CDR3 length: 13 residues. V lost 5 bases and J 1 base, leaving 9 bases between the germline ends. Germline V lookup: CDR1 MGHDK, CDR2 SYGVNS. CDR3 DNA: TGTGCCAGCAGTCCACAGGCATCCTACGAGCAGTACTTC. Translation gives CASSPQASYEQYF.

This clonotype was detected ten times or more. This CDR3 is CASSPTGRGIVETQYF. The CDR3 DNA follows: TGCGCCAGCAGCCCAACCGGCCGGGGGATAGTGGAGACCCAGTACTTC. This chain joins TRBV4-1 and TRBJ2-5, with TRBD2 as a possible D gene (6 bases). V gave up 4 bases and J gave up 5 bases, with 20 bases separating them. The CDR3 loop spans 16 amino acids. In germline, CDR1 is MGHRA, CDR2 YSYEKL.

At least ten counts were recorded for this clonotype. This chain connects TRBV7-9 to TRBJ1-4; a weak D match, TRBD1 (5 bases). V was shortened by 2 bases and J by 4 bases, with 8 bases between the two germline ends. Germline CDR1 reads SEHNR; CDR2 reads FQNEAQ (reference sequence). The CDR3 runs to 14 residues. CDR3 loop: CASSLNRNNEKLFF. The DNA of the CDR3 is TGTGCCAGCAGCTTAAACAGGAATAATGAAAAACTGTTTTTT. The variable domain in full, completed from reference TRBV7-9 and TRBJ1-4, reads DTGVSQNPRHKITKRGQNVTFRCDPISEHNRLYWYRQTLGQGPEFLTYFQNEAQLEKSRLLSDRFSAERPKGSFSTLEIQRTEQGDSAMYLCASSLNRNNEKLFFGSGTQLSVL.

V is TRBV29-1 and J is TRBJ2-3; the D call may be TRBD1 or TRBD2 (5 bases each). V lost 0 bases, J lost 1 base, and 11 bases lay in between. The CDR3 spans 15 residues. Germline V gene data show CDR1 as SQVTM and CDR2 as ANQGSEA. The CDR3 nucleotides read TGCAGCGTTGAAGATAGTGGGGACGGCACAGATACGCAGTATTTT. It is translated as CSVEDSGDGTDTQYF.

This clonotype was observed a few times. This chain links TRBV30 with TRBJ2-1; D unresolved. The CDR3 is 12 residues long. Germline assignment: CDR1 GTSNPN and CDR2 SVGIG (reference sequence). V lost 0 bases to trimming and J lost 7 bases, with 7 bases between them. The DNA of the CDR3 is TGTGCCTGGAGTGTGGCTGGGAATGAGCAGTTCTTC. Its translation is CAWSVAGNEQFF.

This clonotype occurred many times. The chain carries TRBV3-1 and TRBJ1-2; the match to TRBD1 covers 7 bases. This CDR3 spans 14 amino acids. The V gene end was trimmed by 0 bases and the J gene end by 8 bases; junction bases not matched to a gene: 6. Germline V CDR1 and CDR2: LGHDT, YNNKEL (reference sequence). The CDR3 is CASSQDGTEGGYTF. DNA for the CDR3: TGTGCCAGCAGCCAAGATGGGACAGAGGGGGGCTACACCTTC.

This clonotype appeared a few times. V and J are TRBV27 and TRBJ2-7; TRBD2 aligns across 7 bases. The CDR3 is 15 residues long. Germline V gene lookup returns CDR1 MNHEY and CDR2 SMNVEV (reference sequence). After removal of 1 base from V and 1 base from J, the junction contained 4 bases not matched to a gene. CDR3 in amino acids: CASSLLSSGSYEQYF. CDR3 nucleotides: TGTGCCAGCAGTTTATTGTCTAGCGGTTCCTACGAGCAGTACTTC.

With regard to this clonotype: This likely comes from a read error, as the CDR3 has no conserved phenylalanine or tryptophan at its end. This chain links TRBV2 with TRBJ2-5; no clear D. CDR1 is SNHLY and CDR2 is FYNNEI in the germline V gene. CDR3 length: 14 residues. V lost 1 base and J lost 0, with 6 bases in between. CDR3 sequence: CASSEVRYQETQYL. The DNA for the CDR3 is TGTGCCAGCAGTGAAGTCCGGTACCAAGAGACCCAGTACTTA.

This clonotype was found many times. V gene TRBV24-1 combines with J gene TRBJ2-1; D gene ambiguous. CDR1 is KGHDR and CDR2 is SFDVKD in the germline V gene. The length of the CDR3 is 17 residues. V was shortened by 2 bases and J by 0 bases, with 13 bases between the two germline ends. CDR3 in amino acids: CATSDSQTRSSYNEQFF. DNA for the CDR3: TGTGCCACCAGTGATTCCCAGACAAGAAGCTCCTACAATGAGCAGTTCTTC.

J is TRBJ2-5 and V is TRBV5-5; TRBD1 aligns across 7 bases. J lost 7 bases, V lost 1 base, and 4 bases had no gene match. The germline V gene encodes CDR1 SGHKS and CDR2 YYEKEE (reference sequence). CDR3 length: 13 amino acids. CDR3 sequence (DNA): TGTGCCAGCAGCTTGACAGGGGACGGGACCCAGTACTTC. This sequence encodes CASSLTGDGTQYF.

There are a few counts of this clonotype. V and J are TRBV7-8 and TRBJ2-1; 15 bases agree with TRBD2. The CDR3 covers 19 residues. The germline V gene has CDR1 SGHVS and CDR2 FQNEAQ. V lost 2 bases to trimming and J lost 9 bases; unmatched junction nucleotides: 14. The CDR3 protein is CASSLLPLRTSGGAGEQFF. In DNA form, the CDR3 reads TGTGCCAGCAGCTTACTACCTCTTCGGACTAGCGGGGGGGCTGGTGAGCAGTTCTTC.

This clonotype was counted ten times or more. V usage is TRBV28 and J usage is TRBJ1-1, with D perhaps TRBD1 (5 bases). Germline assignment: CDR1 MDHEN and CDR2 SYDVKM. The V gene lost 5 bases and the J gene lost 2 bases, with 18 bases spanning the gap. This CDR3 comprises 16 residues. CDR3 in DNA: TGTGCCAGCAGTATCCGTTCCGACAGTCTAAACACTGAAGCTTTCTTT. Translated: CASSIRSDSLNTEAFF.

The chain employs TRBV6-1 and TRBJ2-7; 12 bases are shared with TRBD1. V lost 5 bases to trimming and J lost 3 bases; unmatched junction nucleotides: 5. Germline CDR1 reads MNHNS; CDR2 reads SASEGT. This CDR3 is 15 amino acids long. The CDR3 nucleotides read TGTGCCAGCAGTAGAGGGACAGGGGGCCTCTACGAGCAGTACTTC. As protein: CASSRGTGGLYEQYF.

This clonotype has a count of ten or more. V usage is TRBV18 and J usage is TRBJ2-5, with D perhaps matching TRBD1 or TRBD2 (6 bases each). This CDR3 contains 16 residues. Germline V CDR1 and CDR2: KGHSH, LQKENI. The ends were cut back, 0 bases at V and 1 base at J, with 12 bases in the middle. In DNA form, the CDR3 reads TGTGCCAGCTCACCACCACAGGGAGGCTCCCAAGAGACCCAGTACTTC. It yields the protein CASSPPQGGSQETQYF.

This clonotype was seen a handful of times. V gene TRBV20-1 combines with J gene TRBJ2-3, with D possibly being TRBD1 (6 bases). Trimming took 3 bases from V and 5 from J, leaving 15 bases between them. The CDR3 length is 14 residues. Germline CDR1 and CDR2: DFQATT and SNEGSKA (reference sequence). The DNA for the CDR3 is TGCAGTGCTAGCGTTGGGACAACCTTAGATACGCAGTATTTT. Its protein is CSASVGTTLDTQYF.

This clonotype was seen ten or more times. This sequence joins TRBV20-1 and TRBJ2-5; D is uncertain. V lost 0 bases and J 2 bases, leaving 19 bases between the germline ends. CDR1 and CDR2 (germline): DFQATT, SNEGSKA (reference sequence). The CDR3 length is 17 residues. CDR3 loop: CSARDRIPRHTQETQYF. The CDR3 coding sequence is TGCAGTGCTAGAGACCGCATTCCCCGCCACACGCAAGAGACCCAGTACTTC.

V and J are TRBV21-1 and TRBJ2-7; the tabulated D call, TRBD2, remains unverified against the DNA. TRBV21-1 is termed a pseudogene. The CDR3 runs 16 residues. The CDR3 bases are TGTGCCAGCAGCAAAGAAGTACCCGGTCGCTCCTACGAGCAGTACTTC. Translation gives CASSKEVPGRSYEQYF.

V usage is TRBV10-3 and J usage is TRBJ2-2; D remains unclear. The CDR3 has 13 residues. V lost 3 bases and J 1 base, leaving 3 bases between the germline ends. Germline V gives CDR1 ENHRY, CDR2 SYGVKD. The CDR3 nucleotides are TGTGCCATCAGTGATCGGAACACCGGGGAGCTGTTTTTT. Translating gives CAISDRNTGELFF.

The chain joins TRBV20-1 to TRBJ2-7, with TRBD2 identical over 7 bases. This CDR3 has 15 residues. The germline CDR1 and CDR2 sequences are DFQATT and SNEGSKA (reference sequence). With V trimmed by 7 bases and J by 0 bases, 12 bases remained unmatched. CDR3 region: CSVLQSGIPSYEQYF. As DNA, the CDR3 is TGCAGTGTTCTCCAGAGCGGGATACCCTCCTACGAGCAGTACTTC.

This clonotype was recorded at least ten times. CDR3 bases: TGCAGCGTCACCCATGGGGTGCGGTATGGCTACACCTTC. The encoded protein is CSVTHGVRYGYTF. J is TRBJ1-2 and V is TRBV29-1; D is unresolved. Germline assignment: CDR1 SQVTM and CDR2 ANQGSEA. CDR3 length: 13 amino acids. Trimming removed 6 bases from V and 5 bases from J, with 16 bases in between.

This clonotype was counted ten times or more. The chain couples TRBV29-1 to TRBJ1-1; D is uncertain. Germline CDR1 and CDR2: SQVTM and ANQGSEA. V lost 4 bases, J lost 7 bases, and 10 bases lay in between. The CDR3 contains 11 residues. CDR3 DNA sequence: TGCAGCGTTGCAAGGGTCGGTGAAGCTTTCTTT. It encodes CSVARVGEAFF.

The chain recombines TRBV2 with TRBJ1-3; TRBD1 agrees at 8 bases. CDR1 SNHLY and CDR2 FYNNEI come from the germline V gene. The CDR3 has 17 amino acids. V lost 7 bases to trimming and J lost 3 bases; unmatched junction nucleotides: 14. CDR3 residues: CASTDRAYTLRGNTIYF. In DNA form, the CDR3 reads TGTGCCAGCACGGACAGGGCTTATACCTTACGTGGAAACACCATATATTTT.

The chain couples TRBV12-3 or TRBV12-4 to TRBJ2-2; 10 bases line up with TRBD2. Trimming cost V 6 bases and J 4 bases; bases outside gene matches: 8. This CDR3 is 16 amino acids long. The CDR3 DNA sequence: TGTGCCAGCAGATACCATAGCGGGGGGCGCACCGGGGAGCTGTTTTTT. Residues: CASRYHSGGRTGELFF.

This clonotype was recorded at least ten times. V is TRBV12-3 or TRBV12-4 and J is TRBJ2-5; D is possibly TRBD1 or TRBD2 (5 bases each). The V end was cut by 6 bases, the J end by 1 base, with 12 bases between. The CDR3 has 14 residues. The CDR3 loop reads CASSLLGVQETQYF. The CDR3 DNA reads TGTGCCAGCAGCCTCCTGGGGGTCCAAGAGACCCAGTACTTC.

This clonotype was seen repeatedly, ten times or more. J is TRBJ2-4 and V is TRBV30; D possibly corresponds to TRBD1 (6 bases). The V end was cut by 5 bases, the J end by 6 bases, with 8 bases between. This CDR3 contains 11 residues. Germline CDR1 GTSNPN, CDR2 SVGIG (reference sequence). In DNA, the CDR3 is TGTGCCTGGGTGGACAGAAACATTCAGTACTTC. Translation gives CAWVDRNIQYF.

This clonotype was seen a single time. The chain recombines TRBV15 with TRBJ2-3; 7 bases fit TRBD1. V was pared by 1 base and J by 1 base, with 2 bases of the junction left unmatched. CDR3 length: 15 residues. CDR1 and CDR2 (germline): LNHNV, YYDKDF (reference sequence). CDR3 DNA: TGTGCCACCAGCAGAGTGGGGACAGGCACAGATACGCAGTATTTT. It encodes CATSRVGTGTDTQYF.